The source of this TCR beta chain is a study of a mutant IDH1 vaccine in newly diagnosed glioma. As for the study in general: Treated patients, roughly 60% male and roughly 38% female, averaged roughly 43 years of age. Patients' prior therapy spanned radiotherapy, temozolomide, or both; most underwent both.

Indicated time point: baseline, week 1 (first vaccination visit). Described treatment: pre-vaccination baseline after standard-of-care therapy. Method: immunoSEQ multiplex PCR; TCRdb's copy keeps in-frame clones and lacks some. The profile shows over 25,000 clones, 88% of them singletons. This sequence was found in a woman in her thirties or forties with glioma. Specimen: PBMCs, collected from a glioma patient treated with radiotherapy, temozolomide or both.

Here the CDR3 DNA reads TGCGCCAAATTAAACCGAGGATACTTC. It is translated as CAKLNRGYF. The chain couples TRBV4-1 to TRBJ2-7; D gene ambiguous. CDR3 size: 9 residues. In germline, CDR1 is MGHRA, CDR2 YSYEKL. Trimming took off 10 bases at V and 13 bases at J, with 14 bases between the two ends.